Each of the 10 T cell receptor beta chains below was sequenced from the same sample in a study of blood T cell repertoires in COVID-19. Method: immunoSEQ multiplex PCR; TCRdb's copy keeps in-frame clones and lacks some. Of roughly 100,000 clones in the sample, around nine tenths were seen once. Sequencing used peripheral blood. The source is a man older than 75 with acute or convalescent COVID-19.

This rearrangement joins TRBV6-6 to TRBJ2-2; unclear D gene. Trimming took off 7 bases at V and 8 bases at J, with 8 bases between the two ends. Germline assignment: CDR1 MNHNY and CDR2 SVGAGI (reference sequence). This CDR3 contains 11 residues. The CDR3 DNA sequence: TGTGCCAGCAAAGCGTCTGGGGAGCTGTTTTTT. Amino acids: CASKASGELFF.

V gene TRBV3-1 (or the pseudogene TRBV3-2) combines with J gene TRBJ2-2; D is ambiguous. Germline values: CDR1 LGHDT, CDR2 YNNKEL (reference sequence). V lost 1 base and J lost 7, with 10 bases in between. The CDR3 has 14 amino acids. This CDR3 reads CASSQGAGHGELFF. The CDR3 bases are TGTGCCAGCAGCCAAGGGGCAGGTCACGGGGAGCTGTTTTTT.

The chain links TRBV5-6 to TRBJ2-7, with no clear D. V shed 2 bases and J shed 0 bases, with 12 bases lying between them. Germline CDR1 reads SGHDT; CDR2 reads YYEEEE. The CDR3 runs 15 residues. The CDR3 DNA is TGTGCCAGCAGCTTTCGTAGCCCTAACTCCTACGAGCAGTACTTC. Amino acids: CASSFRSPNSYEQYF.

The chain recombines TRBV19 with TRBJ1-5, with 10 bases fitting TRBD1. V was pared by 9 bases and J by 6 bases, with 8 bases of the junction left unmatched. This CDR3 has 14 amino acids. Germline V gene sequence: CDR1 LNHDA, CDR2 SQIVND (reference sequence). DNA of the CDR3: TGTGCCAGCATGAACGGACAGGGGGGTCAGCCCCAGCATTTT. Its protein product is CASMNGQGGQPQHF.

V gene TRBV24-1 combines with J gene TRBJ2-5, with 9 bases identical to TRBD1. From germline, CDR1 is KGHDR and CDR2 SFDVKD. V lost 4 bases and J lost 5; bases outside the gene matches: 10. This CDR3 comprises 16 residues. CDR3 amino acids: CATSEPGQGVRETQYF. Here the CDR3 DNA reads TGTGCCACCAGTGAGCCGGGACAGGGTGTTCGGGAGACCCAGTACTTC.

The V and J genes are TRBV10-3 and TRBJ1-1, with D possibly matching TRBD1 (6 bases). Trimming cost V 4 bases and J 7 bases, with 16 bases left between them. The CDR3 is made up of 14 amino acids. CDR1 and CDR2 from the germline V gene are ENHRY and SYGVKD. This chain's CDR3 is CAISVMAGESEAFF. The CDR3 nucleotides read TGTGCCATCAGTGTCATGGCAGGGGAAAGTGAAGCTTTCTTT.

This chain links TRBV28 with TRBJ1-1, with a possible D match to TRBD1 (6 bases). The CDR3 contains 15 residues. V was shortened by 5 bases and J by 0 bases, with 13 bases between the two germline ends. CDR1 is MDHEN and CDR2 is SYDVKM in the germline V gene. The CDR3 nucleotides are TGTGCCAGCAGTCCAGCGACAGGTATGAACACTGAAGCTTTCTTT. Its translation: CASSPATGMNTEAFF.

This chain uses TRBV7-2 with TRBJ1-4; 9 bases line up with TRBD1. V lost 4 bases, J lost 5 bases, and 5 bases stayed unmatched. The CDR3 sequence is 15 residues long. The germline gives CDR1 SGHTA, CDR2 FQGNSA. The CDR3 DNA reads TGTGCCAGCAGCTCGACAGGGGGGCGGAATGAAAAACTGTTTTTT. Translation: CASSSTGGRNEKLFF.

The rearrangement links TRBV4-2 to TRBJ1-4; 10 positions agree with TRBD1. This CDR3 contains 15 residues. V lost 1 base, J lost 8 bases, and 4 bases stayed unmatched. Germline CDR1 is LGHNA and CDR2 is YNFKEQ. The chain's CDR3 is CASSQVPTGGEKLFF. The CDR3 DNA reads as TGTGCCAGCAGCCAAGTTCCGACAGGGGGCGAAAAACTGTTTTTT.

The chain links TRBV9 to TRBJ2-7; D might be TRBD1 (6 bases). Trimming took off 3 bases at V and 5 bases at J, with 12 bases between the two ends. The CDR3 runs 13 residues. Germline V lookup: CDR1 SGDLS, CDR2 YYNGEE. This CDR3 is CASSGAGQNEQYF. CDR3 sequence (DNA): TGTGCCAGCAGCGGGGCCGGACAGAACGAGCAGTACTTC.